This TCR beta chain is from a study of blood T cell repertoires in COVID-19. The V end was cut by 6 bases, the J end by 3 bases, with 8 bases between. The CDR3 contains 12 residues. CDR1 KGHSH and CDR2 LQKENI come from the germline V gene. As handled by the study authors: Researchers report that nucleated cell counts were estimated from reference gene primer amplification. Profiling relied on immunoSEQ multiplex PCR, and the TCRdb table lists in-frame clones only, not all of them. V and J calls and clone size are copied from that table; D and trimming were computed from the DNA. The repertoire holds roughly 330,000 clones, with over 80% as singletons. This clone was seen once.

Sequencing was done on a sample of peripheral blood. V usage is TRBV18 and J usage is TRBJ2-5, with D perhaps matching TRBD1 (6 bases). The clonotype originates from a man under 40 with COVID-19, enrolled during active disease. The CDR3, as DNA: TGTGCCAGCTCCTGGACAGAAGAGACCCAGTACTTC. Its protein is CASSWTEETQYF.